These T cell receptor beta chains were read from a single sample in a study of CD8 T cells in ankylosing spondylitis. MiXCR, applied by TCRdb to the 5' RACE reads, yields one record per CDR3 protein. The table shows 150,000 to 200,000 distinct CDR3 sequences, with 15% to 20% occurring only once. Sequenced material: blood, either unsorted or a sorted T cell fraction (not recorded which). The receptors shown here come from a male donor between 5 and 29 years old with ankylosing spondylitis or in good health (not recorded which). CDR3s include the opening cysteine and the closing phenylalanine or tryptophan.

J gene,V gene,CDR3 protein
TRBJ2-3,TRBV11-2,CASSSDRYTDTQYF
TRBJ2-2,TRBV20-1,CSAAGTSGFANTGELFF
TRBJ2-1,TRBV9,CASSPAGLAGLKQFF
TRBJ2-3,TRBV29-1,CSAAPGTSTDTQYF
TRBJ2-1,TRBV20-1,CSAARQGRNEQFF
TRBJ2-2,TRBV7-7,CASSLGTASEELFF
TRBJ2-1,TRBV20-1,CSGLREGRNEQFF
TRBJ2-5,TRBV7-9,CASSHGQGAARETQYF
TRBJ2-1,TRBV20-1,CSARSKSSYNEQFF
TRBJ2-1,TRBV5-1,CASSLEGQGYNEQFF
TRBJ2-2,TRBV27,CASSLWPRSGGAGELFF
TRBJ2-1,TRBV11-2,CASSLSGTGFNEQFF
TRBJ2-1,TRBV3-1,CASSHPSRYNEQFF
TRBJ2-7,TRBV20-1,CSVRTGLYEQYF
TRBJ2-5,TRBV6-5,CASKFRDRSETQYF
TRBJ1-4,TRBV10-3,CAIRGPGEGEKLFF
TRBJ2-1,TRBV7-2,CASSPGVAGEQFF
TRBJ2-5,TRBV12-3/TRBV12-4,CASSPLAGGAETQYF
TRBJ2-3,TRBV7-2,CASSLFRGLTDTQYF
TRBJ1-1,TRBV6-2/TRBV6-3,CASSYSLGATEAFF
TRBJ1-3,TRBV30,CAWSPSGWVDGNTIYF
TRBJ2-1,TRBV5-1,CASSPRLAGHNEQFF
TRBJ2-1,TRBV12-5,CASGLFHGQGRIF
TRBJ2-1,TRBV24-1,CAELEQFF
TRBJ1-6,TRBV7-9,CASSLEGGSPLHF
TRBJ1-1,TRBV7-2,CASSLRLEAFF
TRBJ2-1,TRBV11-2,CASSWETGTSVYNEQFF
TRBJ2-5,TRBV11-2,CASRKTGGMETQYF
TRBJ2-1,TRBV6-2/TRBV6-3,CATLFGTGYNEQFF
TRBJ2-3,TRBV20-1,CSARVVSTDTQYF
TRBJ2-1,TRBV28,CASGSYDNEQFF
TRBJ2-3,TRBV6-5,CASSSYGTGARLDTQYF
TRBJ2-3,TRBV25-1,CASRGQLSTDTQYF
TRBJ2-5,TRBV29-1,CSVGRRQGPQETQYF
TRBJ2-2,TRBV12-3/TRBV12-4,CASCLGGQLISGELFF
TRBJ2-3,TRBV7-2,CASSLPDYTDTQYF
TRBJ2-3,TRBV6-5,CASSHDLDTQYF
TRBJ2-2,TRBV27,CASSLSHRNGELFF
TRBJ1-2,TRBV12-3/TRBV12-4,CASSLAGGYTF
TRBJ2-1,TRBV20-1,CSARSPGTSGTNEQFF
TRBJ2-4,TRBV3-1,CASSQWDREVSIQYF
TRBJ2-1,TRBV5-4,CASSLTGTGGINEQFF
TRBJ2-1,TRBV15,CATSRSGTSGRLTYNEQFF
TRBJ1-3,TRBV20-1,CSAVDSLSSGNTIYF
TRBJ2-1,TRBV12-3/TRBV12-4,CASSSSGRAQYNEQFF
TRBJ2-3,TRBV12-3/TRBV12-4,CAGGGGTSTDTQYF
TRBJ2-2,TRBV14,CASSETGTSIYTGELFF
TRBJ2-3,TRBV20-1,CSALSLAADTDTQYF
TRBJ2-5,TRBV12-3/TRBV12-4,CASSRPGGEETQYF
TRBJ2-2,TRBV29-1,CSVVRATGELFF
TRBJ2-1,TRBV5-1,CASTQVKPGLGAYNEQFF
TRBJ2-2,TRBV5-5,CASSPGTVTGELFF
TRBJ2-1,TRBV6-1,CASSEAPGGLEQFF